This TCR beta chain is drawn from a study of blood T cell repertoires in COVID-19. The repertoire was sequenced with immunoSEQ multiplex PCR; TCRdb's copy has only in-frame clones and lacks some. The sample carries approximately 200,000 clones, about four fifths recorded once. Germline V gene lookup returns CDR1 ENHRY and CDR2 SYGVKD. There are 13 residues in the CDR3. V shed 9 bases and J 7 bases; nucleotides not matched to a gene: 6. What was sequenced was peripheral blood. This chain uses TRBV10-3 with TRBJ2-1; 10 bases fit TRBD1. The receptor was isolated from a woman in her 30s who had recovered from COVID-19. CDR3 protein: CAIGGQGGNEQFF. The CDR3 DNA reads TGTGCCATAGGCGGACAGGGGGGGAATGAGCAGTTCTTC.